This is a list of T cell receptor beta chains from one sample in a study of blood T cells in healthy people across ages. MiXCR, run by TCRdb on the 5' RACE reads, gives a single entry per CDR3 protein. The sample has hundreds of thousands of distinct CDR3 sequences; 32% are singletons. Specimen: blood. The receptors originated from a woman older than 75 in good health. Both conserved end residues are part of each CDR3. The D gene is left open where the match is weak. A clone size is listed for some rows: how often the clone was seen (once, few, many), or a class if it is expanded.

D | J | size | V | CDR3 | DNA
. | TRBJ2-3 | many | TRBV9 | CASSVGGGGNTQYF | TGTGCCAGCAGCGTAGGCGGAGGGGGAAATACGCAGTATTTT
. | TRBJ2-1 | many | TRBV29-1 | CSVESGRGRRSYNEQFF | TGCAGCGTTGAATCGGGTAGGGGGAGAAGGTCCTACAATGAGCAGTTCTTC
. | TRBJ1-6 | . | TRBV3-1 | CASSQGQGQNSPLHF | TGTGCCAGCAGCCAAGGCCAGGGGCAAAATTCACCCCTCCACTTT
TRBD1 | TRBJ2-2 | . | TRBV28 | CASSFGQVTGELFF | TGTGCCAGCAGTTTCGGACAGGTCACCGGGGAGCTGTTTTTT
. | TRBJ1-4 | . | TRBV10-3 | CAISESPGANEKLFF | TGTGCCATCAGTGAATCGCCAGGGGCTAATGAAAAACTGTTTTTT
. | TRBJ1-3 | . | TRBV7-9 | CASSLAQGGTSGNTIYF | TGTGCCAGCAGCTTAGCACAAGGAGGCACCTCTGGAAACACCATATATTTT
. | TRBJ2-7 | many | TRBV7-2 | CASSLGTRGGEQYF | TGTGCCAGCAGCTTGGGCACAAGAGGTGGGGAGCAGTACTTC
TRBD2 | TRBJ2-3 | many | TRBV6-2/TRBV6-3 | CASSYDRLAGSTDTQYF | TGTGCCAGCAGTTACGACAGACTAGCGGGGAGCACAGATACGCAGTATTTT
TRBD1 | TRBJ1-5 | many | TRBV6-1 | CASSPGTGRQPQHF | TGTGCCAGCAGTCCAGGGACAGGGAGACAGCCCCAGCATTTT
. | TRBJ1-2 | . | TRBV20-1 | CSAAPDVSGVGYTF | TGCAGTGCTGCGCCGGACGTCTCAGGTGTTGGCTACACCTTC
. | TRBJ1-4 | many | TRBV6-6 | CASSSPRDAEKLFF | TGTGCCAGCAGTTCCCCGAGGGATGCCGAAAAACTGTTTTTT
. | TRBJ1-1 | few | TRBV6-2/TRBV6-3 | CASSYSPRIEATEAFF | TGTGCCAGCAGTTACTCCCCCCGAATCGAGGCGACTGAAGCTTTCTTT
. | TRBJ1-4 | few | TRBV6-1 | CASSPGGRANEKLFF | TGTGCCAGCAGTCCCGGAGGGAGGGCTAATGAAAAACTGTTTTTT
TRBD1 | TRBJ2-7 | few | TRBV20-1 | CSATGQGIDDEQYF | TGCAGTGCTACCGGACAGGGCATAGACGACGAGCAGTACTTC
. | TRBJ2-2 | many | TRBV24-1 | CATSEPEWVPALTGELFF | TGTGCCACCAGTGAGCCCGAGTGGGTGCCGGCCCTCACCGGGGAGCTGTTTTTT
. | TRBJ1-2 | few | TRBV3-1 | CASSQEAAGRDYGYTF | TGTGCCAGCAGCCAAGAAGCAGCAGGGAGGGATTATGGCTACACCTTC
. | TRBJ2-6 | many | TRBV6-2/TRBV6-3 | CASSSPTSGAGANVLTF | TGTGCCAGCAGTTCTCCCACTTCCGGGGCTGGGGCCAACGTCCTGACTTTC
. | TRBJ2-7 | many | TRBV20-1 | CSAGVGEQYF | TGCAGCGCCGGAGTCGGGGAGCAGTACTTC
TRBD1 | TRBJ1-2 | . | TRBV7-6 | CASSSGTGNNYGYTF | TGTGCCAGCAGCTCGGGGACAGGGAATAACTATGGCTACACCTTC
. | TRBJ2-6 | many | TRBV5-1 | CASSLGGSSGANVLTF | TGCGCCAGCAGCTTGGGAGGGAGCTCTGGGGCCAACGTCCTGACTTTC
TRBD1 | TRBJ1-1 | . | TRBV9 | CASSLPGTGKTEAFF | TGTGCCAGCAGCCTCCCTGGGACAGGGAAAACTGAAGCTTTCTTT